These 16 T cell receptor beta chains originate from one sample sequenced in a study of blood T cell repertoires in COVID-19. Generated by immunoSEQ multiplex PCR, the TCRdb table keeps only in-frame clones and is missing some. This table holds some 240,000 clones, 80% to 85% found once. Material for sequencing was peripheral blood. These receptors came from a woman between 70 and 85 years old with COVID-19, enrolled during active disease.

The chain joins TRBV11-3 to TRBJ2-2; weak D call: TRBD1 (6 bases). Germline CDR1 SGHNT, CDR2 YENEEA. The CDR3 is 16 amino acids. The ends were cut back, 4 bases at V and 1 base at J, with 13 bases in the middle. This CDR3 reads CASSYRRTENTGELFF. CDR3 DNA sequence: TGTGCCAGCAGCTATCGAAGGACAGAGAACACCGGGGAGCTGTTTTTT.

CDR3 protein: CAWETGTENYTF. The CDR3 DNA reads TGTGCCTGGGAAACCGGGACAGAAAACTACACCTTC. The rearrangement joins TRBV30 to TRBJ1-2; 7 bases fit TRBD1. The V gene's germline CDR1 is GTSNPN and CDR2 SVGIG (reference sequence). J was trimmed by 10 bases and V by 5 bases; bases with no gene match: 10. CDR3 length: 12 residues.

The chain has TRBV27 and TRBJ1-2, with D tentatively TRBD1 (5 bases). Germline CDR1 and CDR2: MNHEY and SMNVEV (reference sequence). V gave up 8 bases and J gave up 8 bases, with 12 bases separating them. CDR3 length: 11 residues. Here the CDR3 DNA reads TGTGCCAGCCGGGCAGGGCAAGGCTACACCTTC. Amino acid sequence: CASRAGQGYTF.

V gene TRBV19 combines with J gene TRBJ2-1; TRBD2 matches 9 bases. Losses at the gene ends were 6 bases for V and 7 bases for J; bases not matched to a gene: 16. Germline V gene sequence: CDR1 LNHDA, CDR2 SQIVND (reference sequence). This CDR3 is 17 amino acids long. CDR3 sequence reads: CASSERGSGGLMNEQFF. CDR3 coding DNA: TGTGCCAGTAGCGAGAGGGGTAGCGGGGGACTAATGAATGAGCAGTTCTTC. The variable domain in full, completed from reference TRBV19 and TRBJ2-1, reads DGGITQSPKYLFRKEGQNVTLSCEQNLNHDAMYWYRQDPGQGLRLIYYSQIVNDFQKGDIAEGYSVSREKKESFPLTVTSAQKNPTAFYLCASSERGSGGLMNEQFFGPGTRLTVL.

This rearrangement joins TRBV7-8 to TRBJ1-5; D possibly corresponds to TRBD1 (6 bases). This CDR3 comprises 13 residues. CDR1 is SGHVS, CDR2 FQNEAQ, per germline. The V end lost 5 bases, the J end lost 4 bases, and 9 bases lay between the germline ends. CDR3 protein: CASSPQGNQPQHF. The CDR3 DNA sequence: TGTGCCAGCAGCCCACAGGGTAATCAGCCCCAGCATTTT. Full variable domain (missing parts from reference TRBV7-8 and TRBJ1-5): GAGVSQSPRYKVAKRGQDVALRCDPISGHVSLFWYQQALGQGPEFLTYFQNEAQLDKSGLPSDRFFAERPEGSVSTLKIQRTQQEDSAVYLCASSPQGNQPQHFGDGTRLSIL.

J is TRBJ2-3 and V is TRBV3-1 (or the pseudogene TRBV3-2), with D maybe TRBD2 (6 bases). The germline V gene encodes CDR1 LGHDT and CDR2 YNNKEL (reference sequence). Trimming removed 4 bases at V and 7 bases at J, with 9 bases between. The CDR3 consists of 12 residues. CDR3 in amino acids: CASSRDFNTQYF. CDR3 DNA: TGTGCCAGCAGCCGGGACTTTAATACGCAGTATTTT.

The count of this clone is one. The chain is built from TRBV28 and TRBJ2-7; no definite D call. CDR3 size: 15 residues. The germline CDR1 and CDR2 sequences are MDHEN and SYDVKM. V lost 8 bases, J lost 1 base, and 18 bases lay in between. As DNA, the CDR3 is TGTGCCAGCGCGTCCGGCGCGACTTTATCCTACGAGCAGTACTTC. Protein: CASASGATLSYEQYF. Full variable domain (missing parts from reference TRBV28 and TRBJ2-7): DVKVTQSSRYLVKRTGEKVFLECVQDMDHENMFWYRQDPGLGLRLIYFSYDVKMKEKGDIPEGYSVSREKKERFSLILESASTNQTSMYLCASASGATLSYEQYFGPGTRLTVT.

The V gene is TRBV15, the J gene TRBJ2-7; D is ambiguous. CDR1 is LNHNV, CDR2 YYDKDF, per germline (reference sequence). The CDR3 consists of 18 residues. V gave up 0 bases and J gave up 3 bases, with 21 bases separating them. The CDR3 loop reads CATSRDPIGSGGGYEQYF. CDR3 nucleotide sequence: TGTGCCACCAGCAGAGACCCGATAGGCAGTGGCGGTGGCTACGAGCAGTACTTC.

The rearrangement links TRBV28 to TRBJ1-1; D might be TRBD1 (6 bases). With 5 bases removed from V and 3 bases from J, the gap between germline ends came to 16 bases. In germline, CDR1 is MDHEN, CDR2 SYDVKM. The CDR3 consists of 15 residues. CDR3 residues: CASSPLGGGYTEAFF. CDR3 bases: TGTGCCAGCAGTCCCCTTGGGGGGGGCTACACTGAAGCTTTCTTT.

This clone was observed a single time. The chain joins TRBV5-6 to TRBJ2-5; TRBD2 aligns across 7 bases. Per germline, CDR1 SGHDT and CDR2 YYEEEE. The CDR3 consists of 13 residues. V was pared by 0 bases and J by 5 bases, with 1 base of the junction left unmatched. The CDR3 DNA is TGTGCCAGCAGCTTGGTCGGGGGGGAGACCCAGTACTTC. It specifies CASSLVGGETQYF.

This chain links TRBV14 with TRBJ1-5; 11 bases are a match to TRBD1. CDR1 is SGHDN and CDR2 is FVKESK in the germline V gene. The V gene end was trimmed by 3 bases and the J gene end by 3 bases; junction bases not matched to a gene: 4. The CDR3 runs 16 residues. The CDR3 nucleotides read TGTGCCAGCAGCCATGGGACAGGGGGTAACAATCAGCCCCAGCATTTT. It yields the protein CASSHGTGGNNQPQHF.

In its sample, this clone was seen a few times. This sequence joins TRBV10-1 and TRBJ1-1, with TRBD1 matching 7 bases. The CDR3 runs to 13 residues. Trimming removed 6 bases from V and 4 bases from J; junction bases left unmatched: 5. Per the germline V gene, CDR1 is WNHNN and CDR2 is SYGVQD (reference sequence). CDR3 in DNA: TGCGCCAGCAGCGCGGACAGGACCACTGAAGCTTTCTTT. It specifies CASSADRTTEAFF.

This sequence joins TRBV18 and TRBJ1-2; 8 nucleotides agree with TRBD1. This CDR3 has 15 residues. The ends lost 2 bases at V and 5 bases at J; junction bases unmatched: 7. CDR1 and CDR2 from the germline V gene are KGHSH and LQKENI. The CDR3 protein is CASSPGTGGWYGYTF. CDR3 nucleotides: TGTGCCAGCTCACCAGGGACAGGAGGATGGTATGGCTACACCTTC.

V gene TRBV5-1 combines with J gene TRBJ1-1; TRBD1 might be the D (5 bases). CDR1 and CDR2 from the germline V gene are SGHRS and YFSETQ. The V end lost 4 bases, the J end lost 6 bases, and 16 bases lay between the germline ends. The length of the CDR3 is 14 residues. Written as DNA, the CDR3 is TGCGCCAGCAGCCCCATTGGGGGGGACGCTGAAGCTTTCTTT. Translating it yields CASSPIGGDAEAFF. The whole variable domain, remainder taken from reference TRBV5-1 and TRBJ1-1, is KAGVTQTPRYLIKTRGQQVTLSCSPISGHRSVSWYQQTPGQGLQFLFEYFSETQRNKGNFPGRFSGRQFSNSRSEMNVSTLELGDSALYLCASSPIGGDAEAFFGQGTRLTVV.

This clone was found once. The chain joins TRBV6-1 to TRBJ2-4, with 7 bases lining up with TRBD1. Germline CDR1 MNHNS, CDR2 SASEGT. Trimming removed 3 bases from V and 8 bases from J; junction bases left unmatched: 10. CDR3 length equals 15 residues. The CDR3 coding sequence is TGTGCCAGCAGTGACGAGGGGGCGCTTTTTTACATTCAGTACTTC. Translation gives CASSDEGALFYIQYF.

This clone was seen a few times. The chain couples TRBV4-2 to TRBJ2-3; TRBD2 matches 12 bases. The V and J ends lost 0 bases and 3 bases, in that order; junction bases with no gene match: 1. Germline CDR1 LGHNA, CDR2 YNFKEQ. CDR3 size: 16 residues. The CDR3 bases are TGTGCCAGCAGCCAAGAAGGGACTAGCGGGACAGATACGCAGTATTTT. This translates into CASSQEGTSGTDTQYF.